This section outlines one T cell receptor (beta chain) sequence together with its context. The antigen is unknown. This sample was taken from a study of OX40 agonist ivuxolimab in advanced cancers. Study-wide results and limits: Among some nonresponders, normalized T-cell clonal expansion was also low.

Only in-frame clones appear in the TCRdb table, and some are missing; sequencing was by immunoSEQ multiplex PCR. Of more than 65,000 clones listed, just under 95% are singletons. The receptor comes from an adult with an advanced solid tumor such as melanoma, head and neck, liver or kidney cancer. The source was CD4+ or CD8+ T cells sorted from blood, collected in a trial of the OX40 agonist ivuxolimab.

DNA of the CDR3: TGTGCCAGCAGCTTAAGGGGCGTCGGCGGTTCCTACGAGCAGTACTTC. It is translated as CASSLRGVGGSYEQYF. This rearrangement joins TRBV7-2 to TRBJ2-7, with D perhaps TRBD1 (5 bases). CDR1 is SGHTA and CDR2 is FQGNSA in the germline V gene. The CDR3 is made up of 16 amino acids. Trimming cost V 2 bases and J 1 base, with 15 bases left between them.